This entry is about one T cell receptor (beta chain). Antigen specificity is unknown. This sample is drawn from a study of shared clonotypes between healthy human individuals. Study-wide results and caveats: Enrolling few donors narrowed the genetic and exposure-history diversity that was represented.

Deletions cut 7 bases from V and 2 bases from J, with 8 bases between. Looked up from germline, CDR1 is SGHTA and CDR2 is FQGNSA. CDR3 length: 12 amino acids. TCRdb's copy holds only in-frame clones and misses some; the assay was immunoSEQ multiplex PCR. Of 780,000 or so clones detected, approximately 72% appear once; the ten largest clones hold 1.8%. This TCR derives from a woman aged 30 to 39 in good health. The genes are TRBV7-2 and TRBJ1-2; D gene uncertain. What was sequenced was memory CD4+ T cells sorted from blood. Subset described: CD45RA-negative fraction. Here the CDR3 DNA reads TGTGCCAGCACCTCCCTAAACTATGGCTACACCTTC. Translated, it gives CASTSLNYGYTF.